This entry lists 16 T cell receptor beta chains sequenced from one sample in a study of shared clonotypes between healthy human individuals. Using immunoSEQ multiplex PCR, the repertoire was profiled, and TCRdb retains in-frame clones only, with some absent. The data show about 1.5 million clones, around 95% seen once. The sample taken for sequencing was naive CD4+ T cells sorted from blood. Subset given: CD45RA+ positively selected. Receptor source: a man aged 25-45 years in good health.

The chain links TRBV6-5 to TRBJ2-2; no firm D call. The CDR3 has 13 residues. In germline, CDR1 is MNHEY, CDR2 SVGAGI. The germline V and J ends were trimmed by 7 bases and 4 bases, with 10 bases remaining between them. The CDR3 here is CASKRIATGELFF. In DNA form, the CDR3 reads TGTGCCAGCAAGAGGATAGCCACCGGGGAGCTGTTTTTT.

The chain combines TRBV6-1 with TRBJ1-5; D is undetermined. The CDR3 is 13 amino acids. Germline CDR1 is MNHNS and CDR2 is SASEGT. V was pared by 3 bases and J by 5 bases, with 8 bases between. The CDR3 here is CASSDFGDQPQHF. In nucleotides, the CDR3 is TGTGCCAGCAGTGATTTCGGGGATCAGCCCCAGCATTTT.

V usage is TRBV19 and J usage is TRBJ2-3; 9 bases line up with TRBD2. The V gene's germline CDR1 is LNHDA and CDR2 SQIVND (reference sequence). V shed 9 bases, J shed 5 bases, and the junction held 21 bases outside the gene matches. The CDR3 covers 18 residues. CDR3 sequence reads: CASGTLEGLAGVVDTQYF. The CDR3 nucleotides are TGTGCCAGCGGTACGCTGGAGGGTTTAGCGGGAGTTGTAGATACGCAGTATTTT. The full variable domain, completed using reference TRBV19 and TRBJ2-3, is DGGITQSPKYLFRKEGQNVTLSCEQNLNHDAMYWYRQDPGQGLRLIYYSQIVNDFQKGDIAEGYSVSREKKESFPLTVTSAQKNPTAFYLCASGTLEGLAGVVDTQYFGPGTRLTVL.

A note on this clone: One end of the junction varies from germline; a read error may be responsible. The chain is built from TRBV7-7 and TRBJ2-3; the D gene is possibly TRBD1 (6 bases). Germline CDR1 is SSHAT and CDR2 is FNYEAQ (reference sequence). CDR3 length equals 15 residues. CDR3 sequence: CASSLSGVRGDTQYF. DNA for the CDR3: TGTGCTAGCAGCCTCTCAGGGGTAAGGGGAGATACGCAGTATTTT.

V and J are TRBV7-9 and TRBJ2-7, with D perhaps given as TRBD1 or TRBD2 (6 bases each). The CDR3 runs 15 residues. V lost 5 bases to trimming and J lost 2 bases, with 16 bases between them. Looked up from germline, CDR1 is SEHNR and CDR2 is FQNEAQ (reference sequence). The CDR3 loop is CASSATGSSAYEQYF. CDR3 DNA: TGTGCCAGCAGCGCTACAGGGTCTAGCGCCTACGAGCAGTACTTC.

The chain has TRBV10-3 and TRBJ2-5; 8 bases match TRBD1. Germline-derived CDR1 and CDR2 are ENHRY and SYGVKD. Germline trimming cut 6 bases from V and 3 bases from J; bases unmatched to any gene: 6. The CDR3 is 14 amino acids. The CDR3 is CAISEDRAEETQYF. DNA for the CDR3: TGTGCCATCAGCGAGGACAGGGCCGAAGAGACCCAGTACTTC.

This chain uses TRBV7-8 with TRBJ2-1, with 8 bases aligning to TRBD2. The CDR3 is 16 amino acids. V lost 5 bases and J lost 0; bases outside the gene matches: 6. Germline CDR1 reads SGHVS; CDR2 reads FQNEAQ. CDR3 DNA sequence: TGTGCCAGCAGCGGAATGAGCGGGAGCTCCTACAATGAGCAGTTCTTC. Its translation: CASSGMSGSSYNEQFF.

The rearrangement uses TRBV5-4 and TRBJ2-2; perhaps TRBD1 as D (5 bases). CDR1 is SGHNT, CDR2 YYREEE, per germline (reference sequence). The CDR3 extends over 13 amino acids. V gave up 4 bases and J gave up 5 bases, with 9 bases separating them. The CDR3 bases are TGTGCCAGCAGCAAGGCAGGGACCGGGGAGCTGTTTTTT. As protein: CASSKAGTGELFF.

The gene calls are TRBV28 and TRBJ1-3, with a possible D match to TRBD1 (5 bases). Germline CDR1 reads MDHEN; CDR2 reads SYDVKM. This CDR3 region has 15 residues. Deletions cut 4 bases from V and 0 bases from J, with 10 bases between. The CDR3: CASSSPGISGNTIYF. The CDR3 nucleotides are TGTGCCAGCAGTTCCCCAGGGATCTCTGGAAACACCATATATTTT.

The CDR3 protein is CASSPGTGELFF. The CDR3 bases are TGTGCCAGCAGCCCGGGAACCGGGGAGCTGTTTTTT. V is TRBV7-3 and J is TRBJ2-2; possibly TRBD2 for D (5 bases). The germline V and J ends were trimmed by 5 bases and 5 bases, with 6 bases remaining between them. Germline CDR1 reads SGHTA; CDR2 reads FQGTGA. The CDR3 length is 12 residues.

This chain links TRBV9 with TRBJ2-2; 8 bases fit TRBD2. V gave up 0 bases and J gave up 3 bases; unmatched junction bases: 4. The CDR3 consists of 16 residues. Per germline, CDR1 SGDLS and CDR2 YYNGEE. The CDR3, as DNA: TGTGCCAGCAGCGTAGGGCTAGCGGGTCACACCGGGGAGCTGTTTTTT. It encodes CASSVGLAGHTGELFF.

J is TRBJ2-1 and V is TRBV5-1; 9 bases map to TRBD2. The CDR3 is 16 residues long. V lost 4 bases, J lost 7 bases, and 12 bases stayed unmatched. CDR1 and CDR2 from the germline V gene are SGHRS and YFSETQ. This chain's CDR3 is CASSQIIAGEGNEQFF. As DNA, the CDR3 is TGCGCCAGCAGCCAGATCATAGCGGGAGAAGGAAATGAGCAGTTCTTC.

This chain connects TRBV9 to TRBJ2-3; D not resolved. CDR3 length equals 12 residues. V was clipped by 4 bases and J by 6 bases, with 9 bases between them. The germline V gene has CDR1 SGDLS and CDR2 YYNGEE. This CDR3 reads CASSLGLDTQYF. DNA of the CDR3: TGTGCCAGCAGCCTTGGTTTGGATACGCAGTATTTT.

The CDR3 is CASSSAAGGPSYNEQFF. CDR3 in DNA: TGTGCCAGTAGTTCCGCCGCGGGAGGCCCAAGTTACAATGAGCAGTTCTTC. The V and J genes are TRBV19 and TRBJ2-1; 8 bases are shared with TRBD2. Trimming removed 5 bases from V and 4 bases from J; junction bases left unmatched: 13. This CDR3 has 17 residues. Germline CDR1 LNHDA, CDR2 SQIVND (reference sequence).

The chain carries TRBV5-1 and TRBJ2-7; TRBD1 aligns across 8 bases. V lost 0 bases and J lost 3; bases outside the gene matches: 11. Looked up from germline, CDR1 is SGHRS and CDR2 is YFSETQ. This CDR3 is built from 17 residues. The CDR3 nucleotides are TGCGCCAGCAGCTTGGCCAGGGGGCGACTTGAAGGCTACGAGCAGTACTTC. Translated: CASSLARGRLEGYEQYF. Using reference TRBV5-1 and TRBJ2-7 for the parts outside the CDR3, the full variable domain is KAGVTQTPRYLIKTRGQQVTLSCSPISGHRSVSWYQQTPGQGLQFLFEYFSETQRNKGNFPGRFSGRQFSNSRSEMNVSTLELGDSALYLCASSLARGRLEGYEQYFGPGTRLTVT.

The rearrangement joins TRBV2 to TRBJ2-7, with 12 bases that match TRBD2. The CDR3 contains 18 residues. With 5 bases clipped from V and 6 bases from J, the junction kept 17 bases outside the gene matches. Germline V CDR1 and CDR2: SNHLY, FYNNEI. The CDR3 sequence is CASSSYFRLAGVRGEQYF. The CDR3 nucleotides are TGTGCCAGCAGTTCCTACTTTCGACTAGCGGGAGTTCGGGGCGAGCAGTACTTC.